The 30 T cell receptor beta chains below come from one sample, sequenced in a study of T-cell memory formation after mild COVID-19. Each CDR3 protein gets one entry after TCRdb re-called the 5' RACE reads with MiXCR. The sample holds roughly 580,000 distinct CDR3 sequences; roughly 18% are singletons and the top ten take about 12%. The sequenced sample consisted of PBMCs or a T cell subset sorted from them (not recorded which). Every receptor here comes from an adult woman who had mild COVID-19 (a few samples of this study predate the infection). Cell type and time point are not known.

A few counts support this clonotype. The CDR3 nucleotides read TGTGCCAGCAGGGGGGGACAGAGAAACACTGAAGCTTTCTTT. Residues: CASRGGQRNTEAFF. This chain links TRBV5-4 with TRBJ1-1, with 7 bases lining up with TRBD1. V lost 5 bases and J lost 2; bases outside the gene matches: 6. CDR3 length equals 14 residues. Germline V gene data show CDR1 as SGHNT and CDR2 as YYREEE (reference sequence).

This clonotype was seen a handful of times. The chain combines TRBV4-2 with TRBJ2-7, with 11 bases matching TRBD2. The CDR3 is 15 amino acids. With V trimmed by 4 bases and J by 6 bases, 8 bases remained unmatched. Per germline, CDR1 LGHNA and CDR2 YNFKEQ. The CDR3 DNA reads TGTGCCAGCAGCCTGCTAGCGGGGGGCTCCCCCGAGCAGTACTTC. Translation: CASSLLAGGSPEQYF.

This chain joins TRBV5-1 and TRBJ1-1; D gene unclear. Trimming took 1 base from V and 1 from J, leaving 11 bases between them. The CDR3 runs 15 residues. Germline V gene lookup returns CDR1 SGHRS and CDR2 YFSETQ. CDR3: CASSLMPGSNTEAFF. CDR3 bases: TGCGCCAGCAGCTTGATGCCGGGTTCGAACACTGAAGCTTTCTTT.

This clonotype was counted a few times. This chain connects TRBV12-3 or TRBV12-4 to TRBJ2-5; perhaps D is TRBD1 or TRBD2 (5 bases each). This CDR3 spans 16 amino acids. The V end was cut by 5 bases, the J end by 1 base, with 17 bases between. The CDR3 region has the DNA TGTGCCAGCAGTCTAAGGGGAGAGATAACCCAAGAGACCCAGTACTTC. This sequence encodes CASSLRGEITQETQYF.

J is TRBJ2-5 and V is TRBV15; D is perhaps TRBD1 (6 bases). The V end was cut by 1 base, the J end by 2 bases, with 14 bases between. The germline gives CDR1 LNHNV, CDR2 YYDKDF (reference sequence). The CDR3 is 16 residues long. CDR3 bases: TGTGCCACCAGCAGAGGGGGGACAACGATTCAAGAGACCCAGTACTTC. Translation: CATSRGGTTIQETQYF.

The chain combines TRBV20-1 with TRBJ2-1; 7 positions agree with TRBD2. CDR3 length: 15 amino acids. V trimming: 1 base; J trimming: 5 bases; junction bases outside the gene matches: 8. Germline V lookup: CDR1 DFQATT, CDR2 SNEGSKA (reference sequence). The CDR3 nucleotides read TGCAGTGCTAGAGTTTTGGGAGGGCCCAACAATGAGCAGTTCTTC. Protein sequence: CSARVLGGPNNEQFF.

This clonotype was counted many times. This sequence joins TRBV7-6 and TRBJ2-5, with D hard to call. V dropped 1 base and J dropped 5 bases, with 14 bases sitting between them. From germline, CDR1 is SGHVS and CDR2 FNYEAQ. The CDR3 totals 15 residues. The CDR3 coding sequence is TGTGCCAGCAGCTTAGTGCCCCGGGTTCGGGAGACCCAGTACTTC. As protein: CASSLVPRVRETQYF. Variable domain in full (rest from reference TRBV7-6 and TRBJ2-5): GAGVSQSPRYKVTKRGQDVALRCDPISGHVSLYWYRQALGQGPEFLTYFNYEAQQDKSGLPNDRFSAERPEGSISTLTIQRTEQRDSAMYRCASSLVPRVRETQYFGPGTRLLVL.

This clonotype appeared a few times. The V gene is TRBV7-8, the J gene TRBJ2-3; D unresolved. In germline, CDR1 is SGHVS, CDR2 FQNEAQ. The V and J ends lost 5 bases and 6 bases respectively, with 12 bases between them. This CDR3 has 13 residues. The CDR3 DNA reads TGTGCCAGCAGCCCAAGGATGAAGGATACGCAGTATTTT. This encodes CASSPRMKDTQYF.

This clonotype has a handful of counts. The chain employs TRBV9 and TRBJ2-3, with a possible D match to TRBD1 (6 bases). This CDR3 is 16 amino acids long. The V gene's germline CDR1 is SGDLS and CDR2 YYNGEE. Trimming took off 0 bases at V and 2 bases at J, with 13 bases between the two ends. The CDR3 reads CASSVGVGQITDTQYF. The CDR3 DNA reads as TGTGCCAGCAGCGTAGGAGTGGGACAAATCACAGATACGCAGTATTTT.

This clonotype was counted only a few times. This chain links TRBV4-2 with TRBJ2-1, with 13 bases identical to TRBD2. V lost 0 bases, J lost 5 bases, and 10 bases stayed unmatched. CDR3 length: 19 residues. In germline, CDR1 is LGHNA, CDR2 YNFKEQ. DNA of the CDR3: TGTGCCAGCAGCCAAGAACTAGCGGGGGGGGCCCTCGGCCACAATGAGCAGTTCTTC. This codes for CASSQELAGGALGHNEQFF.

This clonotype was detected only a few times. The CDR3 DNA sequence: TGCAGTGCTAGAGACCCAGCGGGCGTTAACAATGAGCAGTTCTTC. Its translation: CSARDPAGVNNEQFF. The chain joins TRBV20-1 to TRBJ2-1, with a weak D call TRBD2 (6 bases). Germline loops: CDR1 DFQATT, CDR2 SNEGSKA (reference sequence). The CDR3 length is 15 residues. V was shortened by 0 bases and J by 5 bases, with 14 bases between the two germline ends.

This clonotype was counted only a few times. The V and J genes are TRBV2 and TRBJ2-1, with 7 bases that match TRBD1. The junction had 7 bases not matched to a gene; V was cut back by 5 bases and J by 3 bases. The germline V gene has CDR1 SNHLY and CDR2 FYNNEI. The CDR3 has 15 residues. The CDR3: CASSSGTARYNEQFF. The CDR3 region has the DNA TGTGCCAGCAGTTCCGGGACAGCTCGCTACAATGAGCAGTTCTTC.

This chain uses TRBV2 with TRBJ1-3, with no clear D. CDR1 is SNHLY and CDR2 is FYNNEI in the germline V gene. Trimming shortened V by 1 base and J by 1 base, and 14 bases separated the two germline ends. This CDR3 is 17 amino acids long. DNA of the CDR3: TGTGCCAGCAGTGAAGGGGGTGTGGGAAGGTCTGGAAACACCATATATTTT. The encoded protein is CASSEGGVGRSGNTIYF.

This clonotype was observed a few times. The chain has TRBV24-1 and TRBJ2-1, with D possibly being TRBD1 (5 bases). This CDR3 comprises 14 residues. V lost 9 bases to trimming and J lost 3 bases, with 14 bases between them. CDR1 KGHDR and CDR2 SFDVKD come from the germline V gene. The DNA for the CDR3 is TGTGCCACCTCCCCGGACACCCGCTACAATGAGCAGTTCTTC. This codes for CATSPDTRYNEQFF.

J is TRBJ2-5 and V is TRBV9; perhaps TRBD1 as D (5 bases). V lost 0 bases and J lost 3, with 12 bases in between. The CDR3 runs 15 residues. Germline V gene lookup returns CDR1 SGDLS and CDR2 YYNGEE. Here the CDR3 DNA reads TGTGCCAGCAGCGTAGGGGTACAGGAGAAAGAGACCCAGTACTTC. Residues: CASSVGVQEKETQYF.

This clonotype has just a few counts. The chain joins TRBV27 to TRBJ2-7; 15 bases match TRBD2. Looked up from germline, CDR1 is MNHEY and CDR2 is SMNVEV (reference sequence). The V and J ends lost 0 bases and 3 bases, in that order; junction bases with no gene match: 0. The CDR3 has 16 residues. The CDR3 DNA is TGTGCCAGCAGTTTATCGGGACTAGCGGGGGGCTACGAGCAGTACTTC. This encodes CASSLSGLAGGYEQYF.

This clonotype was found many times. The V gene is TRBV12-3 or TRBV12-4, the J gene TRBJ2-7, with 7 nucleotides matching TRBD2. Unmatched junction bases numbered 8, after V lost 3 bases and J lost 3 bases. The CDR3 extends over 15 amino acids. The CDR3 DNA is TGTGCCAGCAGTTTGGGCGGGGGTCCAAGCTACGAGCAGTACTTC. This codes for CASSLGGGPSYEQYF.

This chain uses TRBV15 with TRBJ2-7; tentatively, D is TRBD1 (5 bases). This CDR3 comprises 14 residues. V shed 8 bases and J shed 2 bases, with 16 bases lying between them. Germline loops: CDR1 LNHNV, CDR2 YYDKDF (reference sequence). CDR3: CATSQDRFTYEQYF. The CDR3 nucleotides read TGTGCCACCTCCCAAGACAGATTTACCTACGAGCAGTACTTC. The full variable domain, in which reference TRBV15 and TRBJ2-7 provide the parts outside the CDR3, is DAMVIQNPRYQVTQFGKPVTLSCSQTLNHNVMYWYQQKSSQAPKLLFHYYDKDFNNEADTPDNFQSRRPNTSFCFLDIRSPGLGDTAMYLCATSQDRFTYEQYFGPGTRLTVT.

This chain connects TRBV7-2 to TRBJ2-1; D is ambiguous. The V gene lost 5 bases and the J gene lost 10 bases, with 12 bases spanning the gap. Germline CDR1 is SGHTA and CDR2 is FQGNSA. This CDR3 comprises 12 residues. The CDR3 nucleotides are TGTGCCAGCAGCCCGAGGCTTGGGGAGCAGTTCTTC. It is translated as CASSPRLGEQFF.

In its sample, this clonotype was seen a few times. V gene TRBV11-2 combines with J gene TRBJ1-6; TRBD1 might be the D (6 bases). Looked up from germline, CDR1 is SGHAT and CDR2 is FQNNGV. The CDR3 sequence is 15 residues long. The germline V and J ends were trimmed by 5 bases and 9 bases, with 17 bases remaining between them. CDR3 in DNA: TGTGCCAGCAGCCTAGCGGGGGGGGCAAGTTCACCCCTCCACTTT. Protein product: CASSLAGGASSPLHF. Full variable domain (rest looked up from reference TRBV11-2 and TRBJ1-6): EAGVAQSPRYKIIEKRQSVAFWCNPISGHATLYWYQQILGQGPKLLIQFQNNGVVDDSQLPKDRFSAERLKGVDSTLKIQPAKLEDSAVYLCASSLAGGASSPLHFGNGTRLTVT.

Concerning this clonotype itself: A far larger clone lies a single base away; this is likely a read error. The chain couples TRBV12-3 or TRBV12-4 to TRBJ1-1, with a possible D match to TRBD1 (5 bases). The CDR3 is 13 residues long. V was pared by 5 bases and J by 0 bases, with 7 bases between. CDR3 nucleotide sequence: TGTGCCAGCAGTCGGACAATGAACACTGAAGCTTTCTTT. It yields the protein CASSRTMNTEAFF.

This rearrangement joins TRBV25-1 to TRBJ1-3; the match to TRBD1 covers 7 bases. This CDR3 is 13 amino acids long. Germline V gene sequence: CDR1 MGHDK, CDR2 SYGVNS. V was clipped by 6 bases and J by 2 bases; unmatched bases: 1. CDR3 sequence (DNA): TGTGCCAGCAGAGGGGGCCCTGGAAACACCATATATTTT. It specifies CASRGGPGNTIYF.

This clonotype was detected only a few times. The chain joins TRBV27 to TRBJ1-1, with 8 positions matching TRBD1. This CDR3 is built from 16 residues. The germline gives CDR1 MNHEY, CDR2 SMNVEV (reference sequence). The junction had 12 bases not matched to a gene; V was cut back by 4 bases and J by 5 bases. The CDR3 DNA is TGTGCCAGCAGTTCTTCAGGGGGCTCTAAGAGGACTGAAGCTTTCTTT. Translation: CASSSSGGSKRTEAFF.

This clonotype was recorded a few times. The chain employs TRBV19 and TRBJ2-1, with TRBD1 matching over 7 bases. Germline V CDR1 and CDR2: LNHDA, SQIVND (reference sequence). The CDR3 sequence is 15 residues long. J was trimmed by 5 bases and V by 3 bases; bases with no gene match: 7. The CDR3 sequence is CASSMWRQGHNEQFF. The CDR3 nucleotides are TGTGCCAGTAGTATGTGGAGACAGGGCCACAATGAGCAGTTCTTC.

This clonotype was seen ten or more times. This chain links TRBV6-5 with TRBJ1-1, with D possibly matching TRBD1 (6 bases). Trimming pared 2 bases from V and 4 bases from J, leaving 8 bases between. The CDR3 covers 13 residues. Germline assignment: CDR1 MNHEY and CDR2 SVGAGI. For the CDR3, the DNA is TGTGCCAGCAGTTACGAGGGGGGCACTGAAGCTTTCTTT. Residues: CASSYEGGTEAFF.

This chain uses TRBV3-1 with TRBJ1-5; D is ambiguous. This CDR3 has 14 amino acids. The germline V and J ends were trimmed by 2 bases and 5 bases, with 10 bases remaining between them. Germline CDR1 and CDR2: LGHDT and YNNKEL (reference sequence). The CDR3 reads CASSQSTVDQPQHF. DNA for the CDR3: TGTGCCAGCAGCCAAAGCACAGTCGATCAGCCCCAGCATTTT.

The J gene is TRBJ2-3, the V gene TRBV11-3; D is unresolved. CDR1 is SGHNT, CDR2 YENEEA, per germline. The CDR3 is 15 residues long. Between the trimmed V and J ends, which lost 0 bases and 0 bases, there was a span of 7 bases. Here the CDR3 DNA reads TGTGCCAGCAGCTTAGAAGGGTCCAGCACAGATACGCAGTATTTT. Amino acid sequence: CASSLEGSSTDTQYF.

Here the CDR3 DNA reads TGTGCCAGCTCAACGGCGAACAGCGGGAGGGCTAGAGAGCAGTACTTC. This sequence encodes CASSTANSGRAREQYF. V is TRBV18 and J is TRBJ2-7; 10 nucleotides align to TRBD2. In germline, CDR1 is KGHSH, CDR2 LQKENI. V shed 5 bases and J 7 bases; nucleotides not matched to a gene: 14. The CDR3 covers 16 residues.

This chain uses TRBV15 with TRBJ2-1, with D tentatively TRBD2 (6 bases). Trimming cost V 0 bases and J 6 bases, with 15 bases left between them. Per the germline V gene, CDR1 is LNHNV and CDR2 is YYDKDF (reference sequence). The CDR3 is made up of 16 amino acids. The CDR3: CATSRDLGGLGNEQFF. For the CDR3, the DNA is TGTGCCACCAGCAGAGATCTAGGAGGGCTCGGCAATGAGCAGTTCTTC.

This clonotype was detected only a few times. This sequence joins TRBV20-1 and TRBJ1-5; 10 positions match TRBD1. CDR1 and CDR2 (germline): DFQATT, SNEGSKA (reference sequence). The CDR3 covers 17 residues. After removal of 2 bases from V and 1 base from J, the junction contained 8 bases not matched to a gene. CDR3 region: CSARSTGGRRSNQPQHF. DNA of the CDR3: TGCAGTGCTAGATCGACAGGGGGCCGCCGGAGCAATCAGCCCCAGCATTTT.